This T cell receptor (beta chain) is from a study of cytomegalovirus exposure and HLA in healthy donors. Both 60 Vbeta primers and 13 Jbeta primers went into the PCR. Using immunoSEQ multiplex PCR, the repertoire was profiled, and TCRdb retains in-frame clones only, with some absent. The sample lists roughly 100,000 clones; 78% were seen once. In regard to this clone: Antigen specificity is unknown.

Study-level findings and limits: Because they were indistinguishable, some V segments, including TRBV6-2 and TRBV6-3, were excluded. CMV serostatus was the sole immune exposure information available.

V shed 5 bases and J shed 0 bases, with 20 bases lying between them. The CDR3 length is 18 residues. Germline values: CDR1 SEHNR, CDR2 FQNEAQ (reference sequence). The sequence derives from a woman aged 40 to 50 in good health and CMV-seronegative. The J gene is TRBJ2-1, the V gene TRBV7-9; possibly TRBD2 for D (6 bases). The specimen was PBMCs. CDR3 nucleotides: TGTGCCAGCAGCCGAGCTCTAGCGTTTTGGCGCTCCTACAATGAGCAGTTCTTC. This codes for CASSRALAFWRSYNEQFF.